This T cell receptor beta chain was captured in a study of shared T cell receptors in the human thymus. The assay was immunoSEQ multiplex PCR, and TCRdb's table has in-frame clones only and misses some. The table records hundreds of thousands of clones, 87% of them present only once. V was shortened by 0 bases and J by 0 bases, with 12 bases between the two germline ends. This CDR3 is 17 amino acids long. Per germline, CDR1 LGHNA and CDR2 YSLEER. In addition, the sample was reused for a study of human thymus T cells.

This receptor was identified in a boy in the first two years of life with a congenital heart defect. The V call is TRBV4-3, the J call TRBJ2-1; D possibly corresponds to TRBD1 (6 bases). Specimen: thymocytes. The CDR3 nucleotides read TGCGCCAGCAGCCAAGACTCCCGGACAGTCTCCTACAATGAGCAGTTCTTC. Protein sequence: CASSQDSRTVSYNEQFF.